This T cell receptor (beta chain) is from a study of T cell repertoires in cytomegalovirus infection. V gave up 4 bases and J gave up 4 bases, with 10 bases separating them. Germline V gene sequence: CDR1 SGHTA, CDR2 FQGTGA. This CDR3 spans 13 amino acids. This clonotype was detected ten times or more. TCRdb called the reads again in MiXCR, with one record for every CDR3 protein. The sample records some 320,000 distinct CDR3 sequences, over 7.5% being singletons. The chain uses TRBV7-3 and TRBJ1-2, with TRBD1 as a possible D gene (5 bases). Sequencing was done on a sample of PBMCs. This receptor was identified in a human donor in good health (CMV status not recorded). Some clones in this sample may be carry-over from other donors' samples. This chain's CDR3 is CASSSGPLYGYTF. CDR3 nucleotides: TGTGCCAGCAGCTCGGGACCCCTCTATGGCTACACCTTC.